These 12 T cell receptor beta chains were sequenced from one sample in a study of CD8 T cell repertoires and HIV-1 epitope variants (TCRdb year 2020). Receptors were amplified or captured by the immunoSEQ multiplex PCR assay. TCRdb mirrors the immuneACCESS table, restricted to in-frame sequences. Some clones are absent from its copies; in checked studies, under half trace to an unresolved V gene, and the reason for the others is unknown. For this sample there are over 5,500 clones; about three fifths appear just once. About 45% of the sample comes from the top ten. These receptors are not linked to any known antigen. The source material was cultured CD8+ T cells derived from PBMCs. These receptors came from a male donor with HIV.

This sequence joins TRBV5-6 and TRBJ1-6; 8 nucleotides align to TRBD1. The V gene end was trimmed by 3 bases and the J gene end by 10 bases; junction bases not matched to a gene: 9. CDR1 is SGHDT, CDR2 YYEEEE, per germline. The CDR3 covers 15 residues. CDR3 bases: TGTGCCAGCAGCTCCCGGACAGGGTGGGGATCACCCCTCCACTTT. Protein product: CASSSRTGWGSPLHF.

Here the CDR3 DNA reads TGTGCCAGCAGCGAAATAGCGGGAGGGTTGGATGAGCAGTTCTTC. Its translation: CASSEIAGGLDEQFF. The chain carries TRBV7-9 and TRBJ2-1; 11 bases line up with TRBD2. The CDR3 loop spans 15 amino acids. In germline, CDR1 is SEHNR, CDR2 FQNEAQ (reference sequence). Trimming removed 5 bases from V and 8 bases from J; junction bases left unmatched: 8.

This rearrangement joins TRBV7-9 to TRBJ2-3; 11 nucleotides align to TRBD2. This CDR3 spans 15 amino acids. Germline assignment: CDR1 SEHNR and CDR2 FQNEAQ (reference sequence). V dropped 5 bases and J dropped 4; count of bases not matched to a gene: 5. In DNA, the CDR3 is TGTGCCAGCAGCACTACTAGCGGGGGACCAGATACGCAGTATTTT. Its translation: CASSTTSGGPDTQYF.

DNA for the CDR3: TGCAGTGCTAGGCGGGCAGGGACCCAGTACTTC. It is translated as CSARRAGTQYF. The chain couples TRBV20-1 to TRBJ2-5, with a weak D call TRBD2 (5 bases). The CDR3 extends over 11 amino acids. Trimming stripped 3 bases from V and 7 bases from J, with 9 bases between. Germline V gives CDR1 DFQATT, CDR2 SNEGSKA (reference sequence).

This clone came up a few times. The chain recombines TRBV28 with TRBJ1-5, with 7 bases aligning to TRBD1. Per germline, CDR1 MDHEN and CDR2 SYDVKM. This CDR3 comprises 16 residues. V trimming: 9 bases; J trimming: 3 bases; junction bases outside the gene matches: 14. CDR3 sequence: CASYAPWTGSNQPQHF. In nucleotides, the CDR3 is TGTGCCAGTTACGCCCCTTGGACAGGCTCCAATCAGCCCCAGCATTTT.

In this sample, this clone is medium-sized (0.01 to 0.1%). The genes are TRBV27 and TRBJ1-3, with D unresolved. CDR1 is MNHEY, CDR2 SMNVEV, per germline (reference sequence). The germline V and J ends were trimmed by 5 bases and 0 bases, with 11 bases remaining between them. CDR3 size: 15 residues. The DNA for the CDR3 is TGTGCCAGCAGTGCGGACGGATACTCTGGAAACACCATATATTTT. It specifies CASSADGYSGNTIYF.

This clone was seen once. The V call is TRBV9, the J call TRBJ2-2, with 8 nucleotides matching TRBD1. The germline V gene encodes CDR1 SGDLS and CDR2 YYNGEE. V lost 3 bases and J lost 2; bases outside the gene matches: 9. CDR3 length equals 17 residues. CDR3 sequence reads: CASSAPKTGVNTGELFF. The DNA of the CDR3 is TGTGCCAGCAGCGCCCCTAAGACAGGGGTTAACACCGGGGAGCTGTTTTTT.

In regard to this clone: A far larger clone lies a single base away; this is likely a read error. The J gene is TRBJ1-2, the V gene TRBV5-4; D ambiguous. The ends were cut back, 4 bases at V and 3 bases at J, with 19 bases in the middle. This CDR3 comprises 16 residues. Germline V gene sequence: CDR1 SGHNT, CDR2 YYREEE (reference sequence). The CDR3, as DNA: TGTGCCAGCAGCCAAGATCCCCCAGACTTGGACTATGGCTACACCTTC. Its protein product is CASSQDPPDLDYGYTF. The full variable domain, with the rest looked up from reference TRBV5-4 and TRBJ1-2, is ETGVTQSPTHLIKTRGQQVTLRCSSQSGHNTVSWYQQALGQGPQFIFQYYREEENGRGNFPPRFSGLQFPNYSSELNVNALELDDSALYLCASSQDPPDLDYGYTFGSGTRLTVV.

This chain links TRBV9 with TRBJ2-1, with TRBD1 identical over 9 bases. Losses at the gene ends were 3 bases for V and 7 bases for J; bases not matched to a gene: 5. This CDR3 contains 14 residues. Germline values: CDR1 SGDLS, CDR2 YYNGEE. The CDR3, as DNA: TGTGCCAGCAGCGACAGACAGGGGGGGAATGAGCAGTTCTTC. Protein product: CASSDRQGGNEQFF.

J is TRBJ2-5 and V is TRBV7-8, with TRBD2 identical over 8 bases. The trim removed 2 bases at V and 7 bases at J, leaving 24 bases unmatched. The germline V gene has CDR1 SGHVS and CDR2 FQNEAQ. There are 20 residues in the CDR3. In nucleotides, the CDR3 is TGTGCCAGCAGCTTAACGCGGGGGGAAATAAGCGGGAGTCCCTTCGGGACCCAGTACTTC. Protein sequence: CASSLTRGEISGSPFGTQYF.

Judged by abundance, this clone is medium-sized. This chain connects TRBV4-2 to TRBJ1-1; D is unclear. This CDR3 has 12 residues. The V gene lost 1 base and the J gene lost 0 bases, with 0 bases spanning the gap. Per the germline V gene, CDR1 is LGHNA and CDR2 is YNFKEQ. CDR3 sequence: CASSQVNTEAFF. CDR3 bases: TGTGCCAGCAGCCAAGTGAACACTGAAGCTTTCTTT.

The chain has TRBV27 and TRBJ1-2; 10 bases align to TRBD1. Germline trimming cut 5 bases from V and 8 bases from J; bases unmatched to any gene: 8. From germline, CDR1 is MNHEY and CDR2 SMNVEV (reference sequence). The CDR3 length is 14 residues. The CDR3 DNA sequence: TGTGCCAGCAGTGCGACAGGGGGCTTTGGCGGCTACACCTTC. Amino acids: CASSATGGFGGYTF.